The clone carrying this T cell receptor beta chain was detected a few times. The CDR3 has 15 residues. The V and J ends lost 5 bases and 3 bases, in that order; junction bases with no gene match: 6. Per germline, CDR1 MDHEN and CDR2 SYDVKM. Ahead of thyroid surgery, no patient had received treatment of any kind. The data were obtained in a study of metastatic and nonmetastatic thyroid tumors. As for the study in general: From malignant and benign thyroid patients, repertoires in blood and in tumor or nodule tissue were compared.

In the authors' workflow: Built for papillary thyroid cancer, a distant-metastasis classifier drew on CDR3 differences across clinicopathological groups. TCRdb ran MiXCR on the PCR reads. The V and J calls come from TCRdb's annotation, not from the publication. The repertoire has approximately 7,000 clones, 30% to 45% of them found once; the top ten carry roughly 41%. V and J are TRBV28 and TRBJ2-1, with TRBD1 identical over 8 bases. The clonotype was recovered from a female donor with papillary thyroid cancer or a benign thyroid nodule (not recorded which). Some clones in this sample may be carry-over from other donors' samples. The sequencing sample was made of tumor tissue. CDR3 residues: CASSNSGGFYNEQFF. In nucleotides, the CDR3 is TGTGCCAGCAGTAACTCAGGGGGCTTCTACAATGAGCAGTTCTTC. The full variable domain, rest sourced from reference TRBV28 and TRBJ2-1, is DVKVTQSSRYLVKRTGEKVFLECVQDMDHENMFWYRQDPGLGLRLIYFSYDVKMKEKGDIPEGYSVSREKKERFSLILESASTNQTSMYLCASSNSGGFYNEQFFGPGTRLTVL.